The rows below give T cell receptor beta chains drawn from one sample of a study of blood T cell repertoires in COVID-19. The table came from immunoSEQ multiplex PCR; TCRdb's copy has only in-frame clones and leaves some out. The sample has about 230,000 clones, nearly 90% seen once. Sample: peripheral blood. These receptors came from a woman between 18 and 30 years old who had recovered from COVID-19. Both conserved end residues are part of each CDR3. The D gene is left open where the match is weak. Some rows mark clone size as missing; the rest say once, few, many or name a class of expanded clone.

j_call clone_size v_call d_call cdr3_aa cdr3_nt
TRBJ1-2 . TRBV7-3 . CASSPGREHGYTF TGTGCCAGCAGCCCGGGAAGGGAACATGGCTACACCTTC
TRBJ2-2 . TRBV19 . CASSIGRAGELFF TGTGCCAGTAGTATAGGCAGGGCCGGGGAGCTGTTTTTT
TRBJ2-1 once TRBV9 TRBD2 CASSVDASGRGGNNEQFF TGTGCCAGCAGCGTAGATGCTAGCGGGAGAGGGGGGAACAATGAGCAGTTCTTC
TRBJ1-1 . TRBV19 . CASSIALKAFF TGTGCCAGTAGTATAGCCCTAAAAGCTTTCTTT
TRBJ1-5 . TRBV4-2 TRBD1 CASSQAGTGNQPQHF TGTGCCAGCAGCCAAGCCGGGACAGGGAATCAGCCCCAGCATTTT
TRBJ1-1 . TRBV30 TRBD1 CAWSLQGDTEAFF TGTGCCTGGAGTTTACAGGGGGATACTGAAGCTTTCTTT
TRBJ2-2 . TRBV11-2 TRBD2 CASSPPRAGVITGELFF TGTGCCAGCAGTCCCCCCCGGGCGGGAGTGATCACCGGGGAGCTGTTTTTT
TRBJ2-5 once TRBV4-1 TRBD2 CASSQGAGASETQYF TGCGCCAGCAGCCAAGGCGCGGGAGCCTCTGAGACCCAGTACTTC
TRBJ1-2 . TRBV4-2 TRBD1 CASSQTAGGRGGYTF TGTGCCAGCAGCCAAACGGCAGGGGGCCGGGGAGGCTACACCTTC
TRBJ2-1 . TRBV9 . CASSVGVRTSSYYNEQFF TGTGCCAGCAGCGTTGGAGTCCGAACTAGCAGCTACTACAATGAGCAGTTCTTC
TRBJ1-1 . TRBV12-3/TRBV12-4 . CASSSYRNTEAFF TGTGCCAGCAGCTCTTACAGGAACACTGAAGCTTTCTTT
TRBJ2-2 . TRBV4-3 TRBD2 CASSQDVVPTSGDTGELFF TGCGCCAGCAGCCAAGATGTGGTCCCGACTAGCGGCGACACCGGGGAGCTGTTTTTT
TRBJ2-1 . TRBV4-1 . CASSQGFFEQFF TGCGCCAGCAGCCAAGGTTTCTTTGAGCAGTTCTTC
TRBJ2-3 . TRBV5-1 . CASSLDPGVEDTQYF TGCGCCAGCAGCTTGGACCCGGGAGTGGAAGATACGCAGTATTTT
TRBJ2-1 . TRBV3-1/TRBV3-2 TRBD2 CASSQGGGLYNEQFF TGTGCCAGCAGCCAAGGCGGGGGGCTATACAATGAGCAGTTCTTC
TRBJ1-3 . TRBV15 . CATSPTESGNTIYF TGTGCCACCAGCCCGACAGAAAGTGGAAACACCATATATTTT
TRBJ2-2 . TRBV6-6 . CASSYYPGTGELFF TGTGCCAGCAGTTACTATCCGGGAACCGGGGAGCTGTTTTTT